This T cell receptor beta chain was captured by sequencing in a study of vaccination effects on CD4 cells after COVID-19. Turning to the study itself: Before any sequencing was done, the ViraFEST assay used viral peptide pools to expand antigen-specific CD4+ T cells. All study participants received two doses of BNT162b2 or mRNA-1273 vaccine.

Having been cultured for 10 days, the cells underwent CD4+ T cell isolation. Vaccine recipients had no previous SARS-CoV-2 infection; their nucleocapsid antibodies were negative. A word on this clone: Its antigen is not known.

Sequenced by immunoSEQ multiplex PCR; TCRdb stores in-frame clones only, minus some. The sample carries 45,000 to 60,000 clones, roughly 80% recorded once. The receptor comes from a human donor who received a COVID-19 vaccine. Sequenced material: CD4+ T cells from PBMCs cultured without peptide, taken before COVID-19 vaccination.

This CDR3 is CASSQVTAGGETQYF. CDR3 coding DNA: TGTGCCAGCAGCCAAGTTACCGCGGGAGGGGAGACCCAGTACTTC. The V call is TRBV14, the J call TRBJ2-5, with 9 bases that match TRBD2. The CDR3 runs 15 residues. Germline V gene data show CDR1 as SGHDN and CDR2 as FVKESK. The J segment lost 5 bases and the V segment lost 1 base, leaving 5 bases of the junction unmatched.